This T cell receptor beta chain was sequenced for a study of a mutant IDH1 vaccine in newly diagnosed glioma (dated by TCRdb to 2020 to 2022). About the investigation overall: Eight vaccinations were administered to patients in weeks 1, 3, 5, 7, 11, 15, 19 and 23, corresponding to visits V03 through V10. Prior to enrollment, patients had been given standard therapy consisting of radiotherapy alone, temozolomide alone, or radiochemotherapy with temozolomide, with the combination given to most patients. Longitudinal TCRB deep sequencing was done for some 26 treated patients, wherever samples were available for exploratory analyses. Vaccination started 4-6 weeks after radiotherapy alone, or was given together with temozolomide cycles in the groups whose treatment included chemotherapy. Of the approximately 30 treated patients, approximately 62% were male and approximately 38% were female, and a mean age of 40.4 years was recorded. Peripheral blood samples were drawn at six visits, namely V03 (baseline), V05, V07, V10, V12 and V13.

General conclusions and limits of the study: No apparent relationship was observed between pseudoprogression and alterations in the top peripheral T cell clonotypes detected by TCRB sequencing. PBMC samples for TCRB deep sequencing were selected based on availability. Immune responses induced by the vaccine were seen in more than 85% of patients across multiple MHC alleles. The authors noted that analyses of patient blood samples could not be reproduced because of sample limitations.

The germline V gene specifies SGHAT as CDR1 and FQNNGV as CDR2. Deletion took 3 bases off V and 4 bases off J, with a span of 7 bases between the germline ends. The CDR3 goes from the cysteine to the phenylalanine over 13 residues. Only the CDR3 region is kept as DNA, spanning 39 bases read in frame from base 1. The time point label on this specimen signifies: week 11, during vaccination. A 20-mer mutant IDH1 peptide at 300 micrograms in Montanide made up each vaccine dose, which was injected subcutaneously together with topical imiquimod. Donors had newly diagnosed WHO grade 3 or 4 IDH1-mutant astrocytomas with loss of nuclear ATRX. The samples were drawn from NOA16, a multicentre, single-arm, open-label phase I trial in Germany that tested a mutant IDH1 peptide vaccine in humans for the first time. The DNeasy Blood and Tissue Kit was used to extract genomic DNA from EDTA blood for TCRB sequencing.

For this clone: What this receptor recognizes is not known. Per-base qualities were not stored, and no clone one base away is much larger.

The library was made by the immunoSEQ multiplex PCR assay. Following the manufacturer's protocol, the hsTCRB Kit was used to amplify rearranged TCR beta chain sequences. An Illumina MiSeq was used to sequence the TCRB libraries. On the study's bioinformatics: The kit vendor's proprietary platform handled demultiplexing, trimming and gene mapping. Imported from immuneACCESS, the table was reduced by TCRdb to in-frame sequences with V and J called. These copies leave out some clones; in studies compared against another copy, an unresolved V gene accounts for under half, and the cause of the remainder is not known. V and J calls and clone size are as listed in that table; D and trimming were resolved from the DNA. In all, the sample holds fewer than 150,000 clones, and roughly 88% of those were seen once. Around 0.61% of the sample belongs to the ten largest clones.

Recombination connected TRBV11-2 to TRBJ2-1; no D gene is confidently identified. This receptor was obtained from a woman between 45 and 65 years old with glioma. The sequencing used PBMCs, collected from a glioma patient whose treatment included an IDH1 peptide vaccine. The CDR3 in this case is CASSFSAYNEQFF. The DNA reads TGTGCCAGCAGCTTCTCGGCTTACAATGAGCAGTTCTTC.